Below, 6 T cell receptor beta chains from the same sample are listed, as sequenced in a study of radiation and T cells in renal cell carcinoma. Specified time point: blood 4 weeks post-SBRT, at nephrectomy. The treatment is: 15 Gy SBRT to primary tumor, nephrectomy 4 weeks later. The method was immunoSEQ multiplex PCR; TCRdb's version includes in-frame clones alone and lacks a portion of them. The sample contains 60,000 to 75,000 clones, about 80% of which appear only once. Material: blood, obtained from a patient whose treatment included radiotherapy and nephrectomy. These receptors came from a man in his fifties or sixties with renal cell carcinoma.

CDR3 nucleotide sequence: TGTGCCAGCAGCTTGTGGGGCAGGGACGGCTACACCTTC. Translating it yields CASSLWGRDGYTF. V gene TRBV5-6 combines with J gene TRBJ1-2, with a tentative D call TRBD1 (5 bases). The germline V gene encodes CDR1 SGHDT and CDR2 YYEEEE. CDR3 length equals 13 residues. The V end was cut by 1 base, the J end by 8 bases, with 12 bases between.

This clone showed up just once. The chain combines TRBV5-1 with TRBJ1-4; no reliable D call. This CDR3 has 14 residues. Trimming stripped 2 bases from V and 0 bases from J, with 5 bases between. Germline-derived CDR1 and CDR2 are SGHRS and YFSETQ. Here the CDR3 DNA reads TGCGCCAGCAGCTTCGGGGCAACTAATGAAAAACTGTTTTTT. It yields the protein CASSFGATNEKLFF.

The chain joins TRBV7-7 to TRBJ2-5; 10 positions match TRBD2. With 5 bases clipped from V and 5 bases from J, the junction kept 14 bases outside the gene matches. Germline V gene lookup returns CDR1 SSHAT and CDR2 FNYEAQ (reference sequence). The CDR3 is 17 amino acids. CDR3 residues: CASSLKREGGILETQYF. The CDR3 nucleotides are TGTGCCAGCAGCCTAAAGCGGGAGGGAGGAATATTGGAGACCCAGTACTTC.

V usage is TRBV27 and J usage is TRBJ2-7; 10 nucleotides line up with TRBD1. Per germline, CDR1 MNHEY and CDR2 SMNVEV (reference sequence). The CDR3 loop spans 16 amino acids. The V gene end was trimmed by 6 bases and the J gene end by 3 bases; junction bases not matched to a gene: 11. Here the CDR3 reads CASRGLGTGEIYEQYF. CDR3 coding DNA: TGTGCCAGCAGAGGCCTAGGGACAGGGGAAATCTACGAGCAGTACTTC.

The table lists this clone with a count of one. The CDR3: CASKDPYAYNEQFF. Written as DNA, the CDR3 is TGTGCCAGTAAAGATCCCTACGCCTACAATGAGCAGTTCTTC. The V call is TRBV19, the J call TRBJ2-1; no definite D call. CDR3 length equals 14 residues. In germline, CDR1 is LNHDA, CDR2 SQIVND (reference sequence). V lost 7 bases and J 2 bases, leaving 12 bases between the germline ends.

This chain connects TRBV7-8 to TRBJ2-7; no reliable D call. Trimming took 5 bases from V and 10 from J, leaving 15 bases between them. The germline CDR1 and CDR2 sequences are SGHVS and FQNEAQ. The CDR3 is made up of 12 amino acids. The CDR3 loop is CASSPARTEQYV. In DNA, the CDR3 is TGTGCCAGCAGCCCGGCGAGGACGGAACAGTACGTC.